The sequence of this TCR beta chain was determined in a study of CXCR3-negative and CXCR3-positive naive CD8 T cells (dated by TCRdb to about 2019). As for the study more broadly: In total, 120 million to 150 million TRB reads were obtained, which works out to roughly 1.5 +/- 0.3 million reads per library. For the TRBV-TRBJ cluster analysis, the naive subsets came from 5 or 6 donors, while the memory cells came from 3 donors. Diversity and physicochemical repertoire analyses were performed on about a dozen donors pooled from two independent experiments. Points the paper makes about the study in general: Freshly isolated PBMCs were used for most assays because CXCR3 expression went down partially after cryopreservation. Compared with CXCR3-negative naive cells, CXCR3-positive naive cells had TRB CDR3s with higher hydrophobicity (lower Kidera factor 4), lower energy, and higher strength and volume indices. Naive CXCR3-negative and CXCR3-positive cells from the same donor showed similar TRBV-TRBJ usage, whereas memory cells showed distinct patterns. Comparably high repertoire diversity was found in both naive subsets, whereas much lower repertoire diversity was found in memory CD8+ T cells. Because surface CD5, which is linked to self-reactivity in mice, was comparable between the naive subsets, TCR interaction strength was also inferred from TRB CDR3 physicochemical properties.

Note on this clonotype: Its cognate antigen has yet to be identified.

Each CD8+ T cell subset was flow-sorted in triplicate, with over 250,000 cells per subset placed directly into RLT lysis buffer. To keep memory contaminants out, a stringent definition of naive CD8+ T cells was applied: CD45RO-CCR7+CD27+CD95-. Peripheral blood mononuclear cells were isolated from buffy coats using standard density gradient centrifugation. Naive CXCR3-negative and CXCR3-positive CD8+ T cells were flow-sorted on a FACSAria III. Total RNA was extracted from sorted cells using an RNeasy Mini Kit. The instrument was a NextSeq 550. The Human TCR Profiling Kit (MiLaboratory) was used to make UMI-labeled 5' RACE TRB cDNA libraries. cDNA synthesis used the entire amount of extracted RNA, and PCR amplification then used the entire amount of cDNA produced. The libraries were made side by side, with each library going through the same number of PCR cycles. The source study handled its data this way. About 53,000 +/- 9,400 unique UMI-labeled TRB cDNA molecules per library were extracted with MIGEC and MiXCR, with at least two reads per UMI required. Each library averaged about 37,000 +/- 9,700 functional in-frame TRB CDR3 nucleotide clonotypes without stop codons. Diversity metrics, including normalized Shannon-Wiener and Chao1, were computed in VDJtools after downsampling to 5000 UMI-labeled TRB molecules per sample. For the central five CDR3 residues, VDJtools calculated physicochemical properties weighted by clonotype size, namely interaction energy, strength, volume and Kidera factor 4. Following TCRdb reprocessing, every CDR3 protein sequence forms one entry, and DNA is not provided. The V and J calls shown here were made by TCRdb, not taken from the authors' results. The sample's clone listing holds about 150,000 distinct CDR3 sequences. The ten largest clones add up to 0.45% to 0.6% of the sample.

The CDR3, cysteine through phenylalanine, is 13 amino acids long. No DNA is listed. Input material: naive CXCR3+ CD8+ T cells from blood. The cell subset or site label on this specimen signifies: CD45RO-CCR7+CD27+CD95- naive CD8+ T cells expressing CXCR3 (TNR3+). The sequence came from a human donor in good health. Some clones in this sample may be carry-over from other donors' samples. The chain is assembled from TRBV12-3 or TRBV12-4 and TRBJ2-3. For the CDR3, the sequence is CASSFAGADTQYF.